The 7 T cell receptor beta chains given below trace back to one sample, sequenced in a study of neoadjuvant anti-PD-1 for oral cavity cancer. Sequencing was performed with immunoSEQ multiplex PCR; in TCRdb, only in-frame clones are kept and a portion is missing. Here the sample spans 15,000 to 20,000 clones, about 67% being singletons. The source was PBMCs, collected before nivolumab (anti-PD-1) treatment. These receptor sequences come from a person between 40 and 80 years old with oral cavity squamous cell carcinoma.

The rearrangement joins TRBV4-1 to TRBJ1-1; D is uncertain. The CDR3 is 13 residues long. V dropped 4 bases and J dropped 4 bases, with 10 bases sitting between them. Per germline, CDR1 MGHRA and CDR2 YSYEKL. The CDR3 region is CASSPNGLTEAFF. For the CDR3, the DNA is TGCGCCAGCAGCCCCAACGGACTCACTGAAGCTTTCTTT.

The genes are TRBV27 and TRBJ1-5; 7 nucleotides match TRBD1. The CDR3 runs to 13 residues. Germline values: CDR1 MNHEY, CDR2 SMNVEV (reference sequence). The ends lost 8 bases at V and 7 bases at J; junction bases unmatched: 8. The CDR3 reads CASPIGGRQPQHF. The CDR3 DNA sequence: TGTGCCAGCCCAATAGGGGGCAGACAGCCCCAGCATTTT.

This chain joins TRBV11-2 and TRBJ1-2; D perhaps matches TRBD1 (5 bases). Germline CDR1 reads SGHAT; CDR2 reads FQNNGV. Between the trimmed V and J ends, which lost 1 base and 3 bases, there was a span of 12 bases. The CDR3 is made up of 15 amino acids. The CDR3 DNA reads as TGTGCCAGCAGCTTAGGTTCAACAGGACACTATGGCTACACCTTC. Residues: CASSLGSTGHYGYTF.

The rearrangement joins TRBV29-1 to TRBJ2-2, with 8 bases lining up with TRBD2. The CDR3 runs 14 residues. Losses at the gene ends were 7 bases for V and 6 bases for J; bases not matched to a gene: 10. CDR1 and CDR2 from the germline V gene are SQVTM and ANQGSEA. The CDR3 bases are TGCAGCGGGGGTAGCGGGACGGCATCCGGGGAGCTGTTTTTT. Translated, it gives CSGGSGTASGELFF.

This chain links TRBV11-2 with TRBJ2-2; TRBD2 aligns across 7 bases. This CDR3 is 14 amino acids long. The germline gives CDR1 SGHAT, CDR2 FQNNGV. V lost 10 bases, J lost 4 bases, and 9 bases stayed unmatched. CDR3 DNA sequence: TGTGCCATTGCGGGCGGGAGCGGCACCGGGGAGCTGTTTTTT. This encodes CAIAGGSGTGELFF.

V and J are TRBV19 and TRBJ1-4; D not certain. Deletions cut 1 base from V and 8 bases from J, with 8 bases between. The CDR3 runs 13 residues. The germline CDR1 and CDR2 sequences are LNHDA and SQIVND (reference sequence). The CDR3 sequence is CASSIAPGEKLFF. The DNA of the CDR3 is TGTGCCAGTAGTATAGCACCTGGGGAAAAACTGTTTTTT.

This chain connects TRBV10-3 to TRBJ2-7; 14 bases line up with TRBD2. Per germline, CDR1 ENHRY and CDR2 SYGVKD. Losses at the gene ends were 2 bases for V and 7 bases for J; bases not matched to a gene: 4. There are 15 residues in the CDR3. CDR3 protein: CAISEGTSGSGEQYF. DNA of the CDR3: TGTGCCATCAGTGAGGGGACTAGCGGGAGTGGAGAGCAGTACTTC.